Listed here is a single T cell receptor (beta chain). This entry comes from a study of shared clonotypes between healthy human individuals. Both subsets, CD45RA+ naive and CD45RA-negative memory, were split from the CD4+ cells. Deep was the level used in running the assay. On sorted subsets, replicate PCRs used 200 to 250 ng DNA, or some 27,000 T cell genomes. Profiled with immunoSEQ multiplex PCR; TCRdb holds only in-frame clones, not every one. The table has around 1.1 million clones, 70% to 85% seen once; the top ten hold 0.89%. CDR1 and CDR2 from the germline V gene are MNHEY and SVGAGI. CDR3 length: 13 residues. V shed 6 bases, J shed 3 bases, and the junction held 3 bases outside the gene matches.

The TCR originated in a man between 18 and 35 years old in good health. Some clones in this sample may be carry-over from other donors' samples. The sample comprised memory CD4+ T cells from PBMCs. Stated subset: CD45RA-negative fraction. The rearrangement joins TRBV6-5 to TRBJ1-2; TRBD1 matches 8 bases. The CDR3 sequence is CASRMDRDYGYTF. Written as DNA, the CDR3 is TGTGCCAGCAGGATGGACAGGGACTATGGCTACACCTTC.